What follows are 21 T cell receptor beta chains derived from one specimen sequenced in a study of beta chain features in type 1 diabetes. Broader study findings: Shortening that was moderate but significant affected the TCRB CDR3s of Type 1 diabetes patients in all four CD4+ subsets.

TCRB transcripts that were expressed got sequenced, as all of the isolated RNA had been reverse transcribed. The table came from immunoSEQ multiplex PCR; TCRdb's copy has only in-frame clones and leaves some out. The repertoire holds 200,000 to 300,000 clones, with over 20% as singletons. The antigens of these receptors remain unknown. Sequences were obtained from naive CD4+ T cells from blood. The receptors were sampled from a middle-aged woman with type 1 diabetes.

The chain employs TRBV6-5 and TRBJ2-7, with TRBD1 identical over 8 bases. Per germline, CDR1 MNHEY and CDR2 SVGAGI. The CDR3 covers 15 residues. The V segment lost 5 bases and the J segment 2 bases; nucleotides outside the gene matches: 8. The chain's CDR3 is CASSKSGTGPYEQYF. DNA of the CDR3: TGTGCCAGCAGTAAGTCCGGGACAGGTCCCTACGAGCAGTACTTC.

The CDR3 region is CSVWAASYGYTF. The CDR3 coding sequence is TGCAGCGTTTGGGCAGCTTCATATGGCTACACCTTC. The V and J genes are TRBV29-1 and TRBJ1-2; D is undetermined. V lost 5 bases and J lost 5, with 12 bases in between. The CDR3 totals 12 residues. CDR1 SQVTM and CDR2 ANQGSEA come from the germline V gene. The complete variable domain, with remaining parts taken from reference TRBV29-1 and TRBJ1-2, reads SAVISQKPSRDICQRGTSLTIQCQVDSQVTMMFWYRQQPGQSLTLIATANQGSEATYESGFVIDKFPISRPNLTFSTLTVSNMSPEDSSIYLCSVWAASYGYTFGSGTRLTVV.

This clone was observed a handful of times. V gene TRBV7-9 combines with J gene TRBJ2-2, with TRBD1 matching 9 bases. This CDR3 comprises 15 residues. Germline V gene sequence: CDR1 SEHNR, CDR2 FQNEAQ (reference sequence). V was pared by 4 bases and J by 2 bases, with 2 bases of the junction left unmatched. The CDR3 DNA reads TGTGCCAGCAGCTCGGGACAGGGAAACACCGGGGAGCTGTTTTTT. It codes for CASSSGQGNTGELFF.

V usage is TRBV28 and J usage is TRBJ1-2, with D unclear. V was trimmed by 5 bases and J by 4 bases, leaving 8 bases between them. CDR1 MDHEN and CDR2 SYDVKM come from the germline V gene. This CDR3 spans 12 amino acids. The CDR3 DNA reads TGTGCCAGCAGTCTCTCGGTCTATGGCTACACCTTC. It is translated as CASSLSVYGYTF.

The chain couples TRBV2 to TRBJ1-2; unclear D gene. The CDR3 has 15 amino acids. The V end was cut by 1 base, the J end by 3 bases, with 12 bases between. CDR1 SNHLY and CDR2 FYNNEI come from the germline V gene. This CDR3 reads CASSEELGSYYGYTF. The CDR3, as DNA: TGTGCCAGCAGTGAAGAGTTGGGCAGCTACTATGGCTACACCTTC.

This clone was picked up a small number of times. The V call is TRBV29-1, the J call TRBJ1-1, with unresolved D. Germline V gene data show CDR1 as SQVTM and CDR2 as ANQGSEA. The V and J ends lost 4 bases and 5 bases respectively, with 11 bases between them. The CDR3 runs to 12 residues. DNA of the CDR3: TGCAGCGTTGGGCCGGGAGGGACTGAAGCTTTCTTT. Translated: CSVGPGGTEAFF.

This clone was counted only a few times. The CDR3 loop is CASSLGSSGDYGYTF. DNA for the CDR3: TGTGCCAGCAGCTTAGGCTCCTCAGGCGATTATGGCTACACCTTC. V gene TRBV7-9 combines with J gene TRBJ1-2; D remains unclear. V lost 1 base, J lost 5 bases, and 14 bases lay in between. CDR1 and CDR2 from the germline V gene are SEHNR and FQNEAQ (reference sequence). This CDR3 comprises 15 residues.

This chain connects TRBV20-1 to TRBJ1-1, with a tentative D call TRBD1 (6 bases). Trimming left V 7 bases short and J 5 bases short, with 11 bases between. Germline V gene lookup returns CDR1 DFQATT and CDR2 SNEGSKA (reference sequence). The CDR3 length is 11 residues. The CDR3 is CSGARGTEAFF. The DNA of the CDR3 is TGCAGTGGGGCGAGGGGGACTGAAGCTTTCTTT.

The chain recombines TRBV29-1 with TRBJ1-2, with 7 bases fitting TRBD1. The length of the CDR3 is 13 residues. V shed 4 bases, J shed 6 bases, and the junction held 8 bases outside the gene matches. The V gene's germline CDR1 is SQVTM and CDR2 ANQGSEA. CDR3 nucleotide sequence: TGCAGCGTTGCGACAGGGATCGTCCATGGCTACACCTTC. Protein product: CSVATGIVHGYTF.

This chain links TRBV28 with TRBJ1-5; 9 bases match TRBD1. The V gene end was trimmed by 7 bases and the J gene end by 4 bases; junction bases not matched to a gene: 5. Germline V gene lookup returns CDR1 MDHEN and CDR2 SYDVKM. The CDR3 spans 14 residues. DNA of the CDR3: TGTGCCAGCATCCCCGGACAGGGGAATCAGCCCCAGCATTTT. Translating gives CASIPGQGNQPQHF. The complete variable domain, with remaining parts taken from reference TRBV28 and TRBJ1-5, reads DVKVTQSSRYLVKRTGEKVFLECVQDMDHENMFWYRQDPGLGLRLIYFSYDVKMKEKGDIPEGYSVSREKKERFSLILESASTNQTSMYLCASIPGQGNQPQHFGDGTRLSIL.

This clone occurred a few times. The rearrangement joins TRBV16 to TRBJ1-3, with D unresolved. The CDR3 sequence is 15 residues long. Germline CDR1 is KGHSY and CDR2 is FQNENV. The germline V and J ends were trimmed by 8 bases and 1 base, with 15 bases remaining between them. CDR3 in DNA: TGTGCCAGCGCCCATTGGGCCTCATCTGGAAACACCATATATTTT. It encodes CASAHWASSGNTIYF.

This clone has only a few counts. This chain uses TRBV5-1 with TRBJ2-5; 7 bases are a match to TRBD1. The CDR3 has 14 amino acids. CDR1 and CDR2 from the germline V gene are SGHRS and YFSETQ. V gave up 3 bases and J gave up 2 bases; unmatched junction bases: 4. Here the CDR3 reads CASSSRTGQETQYF. The DNA of the CDR3 is TGCGCCAGCAGCTCGAGGACAGGACAAGAGACCCAGTACTTC.

V gene TRBV29-1 combines with J gene TRBJ1-2; the match to TRBD1 covers 8 bases. Trimming removed 4 bases from V and 8 bases from J; junction bases left unmatched: 3. This CDR3 is built from 11 residues. CDR1 and CDR2 from the germline V gene are SQVTM and ANQGSEA. CDR3 coding DNA: TGCAGCGTTGGACAGGGGCACGGCTACACCTTC. Residues: CSVGQGHGYTF.

V and J are TRBV28 and TRBJ2-2, with a possible D match to TRBD2 (6 bases). Trimming pared 7 bases from V and 5 bases from J, leaving 14 bases between. The CDR3 runs 14 residues. Germline values: CDR1 MDHEN, CDR2 SYDVKM. The CDR3 DNA follows: TGTGCCAGCACGTCGGGGGTCGATACCGGGGAGCTGTTTTTT. It is translated as CASTSGVDTGELFF.

This clone occurred a few times. This chain links TRBV28 with TRBJ2-7; 8 bases are shared with TRBD2. Germline V gives CDR1 MDHEN, CDR2 SYDVKM. The length of the CDR3 is 15 residues. The V gene end was trimmed by 8 bases and the J gene end by 0 bases; junction bases not matched to a gene: 9. In nucleotides, the CDR3 is TGTGCCAGCGGGGGCGGCGGGAGGATCTCCTACGAGCAGTACTTC. Its translation is CASGGGGRISYEQYF.

The rearrangement links TRBV4-3 to TRBJ1-1; no reliable D call. The CDR3 sequence is 12 residues long. Trimming pared 1 base from V and 8 bases from J, leaving 8 bases between. Germline values: CDR1 LGHNA, CDR2 YSLEER. The CDR3 spells CASSQGRAEAFF. CDR3 DNA: TGCGCCAGCAGCCAAGGGCGGGCGGAAGCTTTCTTT.

The chain is built from TRBV27 and TRBJ1-1, with a possible D match to TRBD1 (5 bases). The germline V gene has CDR1 MNHEY and CDR2 SMNVEV (reference sequence). The CDR3 is 15 amino acids. Trimming removed 7 bases at V and 1 base at J, with 16 bases between. CDR3 sequence (DNA): TGTGCCAGCATGCCAGGGAATTATGCGAACACTGAAGCTTTCTTT. Translating gives CASMPGNYANTEAFF.

V and J are TRBV9 and TRBJ1-1; tentative D call: TRBD1 (6 bases). The germline CDR1 and CDR2 sequences are SGDLS and YYNGEE. This CDR3 region has 14 residues. V was cut by 3 bases and J by 0 bases, with 9 bases left in between. The CDR3 sequence is CASSGQEMNTEAFF. CDR3 in DNA: TGTGCCAGCAGCGGACAGGAAATGAACACTGAAGCTTTCTTT.

This chain joins TRBV27 and TRBJ1-1; D remains unclear. The CDR3 extends over 15 amino acids. The germline CDR1 and CDR2 sequences are MNHEY and SMNVEV (reference sequence). V was cut by 7 bases and J by 1 base, with 16 bases left in between. CDR3 region: CASTPGGSWNTEAFF. The CDR3 DNA sequence: TGTGCCAGCACCCCCGGCGGGTCATGGAACACTGAAGCTTTCTTT.

This rearrangement joins TRBV30 to TRBJ2-3; no clear D. The CDR3 has 15 amino acids. Trimming cost V 0 bases and J 2 bases, with 12 bases left between them. Per the germline V gene, CDR1 is GTSNPN and CDR2 is SVGIG (reference sequence). DNA of the CDR3: TGTGCCTGGAGTGTACGACTTCTTGACACAGATACGCAGTATTTT. As protein: CAWSVRLLDTDTQYF.

There are a few counts of this clone. V is TRBV7-7 and J is TRBJ2-3; 9 bases fit TRBD2. The CDR3 is 15 amino acids. The germline V gene encodes CDR1 SSHAT and CDR2 FNYEAQ (reference sequence). The trim removed 1 base at V and 6 bases at J, leaving 5 bases unmatched. The CDR3 sequence is CASSLGGRAGDTQYF. The CDR3 DNA follows: TGTGCCAGCAGCTTAGGCGGGAGGGCCGGCGATACGCAGTATTTT. Variable domain in full (rest from reference TRBV7-7 and TRBJ2-3): GAGVSQSPRYKVTKRGQDVTLRCDPISSHATLYWYQQALGQGPEFLTYFNYEAQPDKSGLPSDRFSAERPEGSISTLTIQRTEQRDSAMYRCASSLGGRAGDTQYFGPGTRLTVL.